Listed below are T cell receptor beta chains from one sample, sequenced in a study of Ad26.COV2.S vaccination and SARS-CoV-2 variants. TCRdb's copy holds only in-frame clones and misses some; the assay was immunoSEQ multiplex PCR. The data hold approximately 480,000 clones, with around 90% observed a single time. The sequences come from peripheral blood, collected in a trial of Ad26.COV2.S vaccine versus placebo. The receptors were gathered from a person between 18 and 65 years old who received the Ad26.COV2.S COVID-19 vaccine or a placebo. CDR3s include the opening cysteine and the closing phenylalanine or tryptophan. A D gene is named only where the DNA matches it firmly. Some rows mark clone size as missing; the rest say once, few, many or name a class of expanded clone.

CDR3aa | CDR3nt | v_gene | d_gene | j_gene | abundance
CASSLSRYNEQFF | TGTGCCAGCAGCTTAAGTCGGTACAATGAGCAGTTCTTC | TRBV7-3 | NA | TRBJ2-1 | NA
CASSSTGGGYNEQFF | TGTGCCAGCAGTTCCACAGGGGGCGGGTACAATGAGCAGTTCTTC | TRBV6-5 | TRBD1 | TRBJ2-1 | NA
CASGRLDTQYF | TGTGCCAGTGGACGGTTAGATACGCAGTATTTT | TRBV19 | NA | TRBJ2-3 | NA
CASSKLLDTEAFF | TGTGCCAGCAGTAAACTTTTGGACACTGAAGCTTTCTTT | TRBV12-3/TRBV12-4 | NA | TRBJ1-1 | NA
CASSRLRTGTMNTEAFF | TGTGCCAGCAGCCGTCTACGGACAGGGACCATGAACACTGAAGCTTTCTTT | TRBV5-8 | TRBD1 | TRBJ1-1 | NA
CASSSGGAEWGF | TGTGCCAGCAGCTCAGGGGGCGCGGAATGGGGTTTT | TRBV2 | TRBD1 | TRBJ1-1 | NA
CASRSTSASTDTQYF | TGCGCCAGCAGGTCGACTTCGGCTAGCACAGATACGCAGTATTTT | TRBV5-1 | NA | TRBJ2-3 | NA
CASGPGGGRAGYTF | TGTGCCAGCGGACCAGGGGGGGGGCGCGCGGGCTACACCTTC | TRBV5-4 | TRBD1 | TRBJ1-2 | NA
CASSLPRAEAFF | TGTGCCAGCTCACTCCCACGGGCTGAAGCTTTCTTT | TRBV18 | NA | TRBJ1-1 | NA
CASSIGRADYGYTF | TGTGCCAGTAGTATTGGCCGGGCGGACTATGGCTACACCTTC | TRBV19 | NA | TRBJ1-2 | NA
CASSMGQGAAQHF | TGTGCCAGTAGTATGGGACAGGGGGCGGCCCAGCATTTT | TRBV19 | TRBD1 | TRBJ1-5 | NA
CASRGTGVRETQYF | TGTGCCAGCAGGGGTACAGGGGTGAGGGAGACCCAGTACTTC | TRBV6-5 | TRBD1 | TRBJ2-5 | NA
CASSPLRPGQGTRKQYF | TGTGCCAGCAGTCCCTTACGGCCCGGACAGGGGACGAGGAAGCAGTACTTC | TRBV28 | TRBD1 | TRBJ2-7 | NA
CASHGQVQETQYF | TGTGCCAGCCACGGACAGGTCCAAGAGACCCAGTACTTC | TRBV18 | TRBD1 | TRBJ2-5 | NA
CASSNAGGGQETQYF | TGTGCCAGCAGCAACGCGGGGGGGGGCCAAGAGACCCAGTACTTC | TRBV5-8 | TRBD2 | TRBJ2-5 | NA
CASSWPNEDTQYF | TGTGCCAGCAGTTGGCCCAATGAGGATACGCAGTATTTT | TRBV6-6 | NA | TRBJ2-3 | NA
CASSLGSSYEQYF | TGCGCCAGCAGCTTGGGGAGCTCCTACGAGCAGTACTTC | TRBV5-1 | NA | TRBJ2-7 | once
CASSRDLSYEQYF | TGTGCCAGCAGCCGGGACCTCTCCTACGAGCAGTACTTC | TRBV3-1/TRBV3-2 | NA | TRBJ2-7 | NA
CASSLSGGMAYEQYF | TGTGCCAGCAGCTTGTCAGGGGGTATGGCCTACGAGCAGTACTTC | TRBV7-3 | TRBD1 | TRBJ2-7 | NA
CASSPRGTSGSTSYNEQFF | TGCGCCAGCAGCCCGAGAGGGACTAGCGGGAGTACCTCCTACAATGAGCAGTTCTTC | TRBV5-1 | TRBD2 | TRBJ2-1 | NA
CASSKTGLEQETQYF | TGTGCCAGTAGTAAGACAGGGCTGGAGCAAGAGACCCAGTACTTC | TRBV19 | TRBD1 | TRBJ2-5 | NA
CASSLTGSPEAFF | TGTGCCAGCAGCTTGACAGGGTCCCCCGAAGCTTTCTTT | TRBV2 | TRBD1 | TRBJ1-1 | NA
CASSEQEGGDYEQYF | TGTGCCAGCAGTGAACAGGAGGGCGGGGACTACGAGCAGTACTTC | TRBV6-1 | NA | TRBJ2-7 | NA
CAIRPDSTDTQYF | TGTGCCATCAGACCCGACAGCACAGATACGCAGTATTTT | TRBV10-3 | NA | TRBJ2-3 | NA
CSARLALEQYF | TGCAGCGCAAGACTAGCGCTCGAGCAGTACTTC | TRBV20-1 | TRBD2 | TRBJ2-7 | NA
CASSSRFGGKNTGELFF | TGTGCCAGCAGCTCCCGGTTTGGCGGTAAGAACACCGGGGAGCTGTTTTTT | TRBV9 | NA | TRBJ2-2 | NA
CAWSRDSNYGYTF | TGTGCCTGGAGCAGGGACAGCAACTATGGCTACACCTTC | TRBV30 | TRBD1 | TRBJ1-2 | NA
CASSQGAGTEAFF | TGTGCCAGCAGTCAGGGGGCGGGCACTGAAGCTTTCTTT | TRBV25-1 | TRBD1 | TRBJ1-1 | NA
CASSPATSETQYF | TGTGCCAGCAGCCCCGCTACCTCGGAGACCCAGTACTTC | TRBV7-3 | NA | TRBJ2-5 | NA
CASSPDRFPYEQYF | TGTGCCAGCAGCCCGGACAGATTCCCCTACGAGCAGTACTTC | TRBV7-9 | NA | TRBJ2-7 | NA
CASSPSYEQYF | TGTGCCAGCAGCCCTTCCTACGAGCAGTACTTC | TRBV7-3 | NA | TRBJ2-7 | once
CASSPLSRLYQETQYF | TGTGCCAGCAGTCCTCTGAGTCGACTGTACCAAGAGACCCAGTACTTC | TRBV28 | NA | TRBJ2-5 | NA
CASSLSSGRSYGYTF | TGTGCCAGCTCACTTTCTTCGGGGCGCTCCTATGGCTACACCTTC | TRBV18 | NA | TRBJ1-2 | NA
CASSQSPSGALSYEQYF | TGCGCCAGCAGCCAATCACCGTCCGGGGCACTCTCCTACGAGCAGTACTTC | TRBV4-1 | NA | TRBJ2-7 | NA
CAWSPFVAAEAFF | TGTGCCTGGAGTCCTTTTGTGGCCGCTGAAGCTTTCTTT | TRBV30 | NA | TRBJ1-1 | NA
CSASRLDGGKGETQYF | TGCAGTGCTAGTAGGCTGGACGGAGGGAAGGGAGAGACCCAGTACTTC | TRBV20-1 | NA | TRBJ2-5 | NA
CASSFWREDRGGQPQHF | TGTGCCAGCAGCTTTTGGAGGGAGGACAGGGGTGGGCAGCCCCAGCATTTT | TRBV5-6 | TRBD1 | TRBJ1-5 | NA
CASSLAGRGAGGETQYF | TGTGCCAGCAGCTTGGCCGGCAGGGGCGCGGGTGGAGAGACCCAGTACTTC | TRBV5-4 | NA | TRBJ2-5 | NA
CATSRRGTSGYEQYF | TGTGCCACCAGCAGACGGGGGACTAGCGGATACGAGCAGTACTTC | TRBV15 | TRBD2 | TRBJ2-7 | NA
CASQVMFGDRNTEAFF | TGTGCCAGCCAAGTCATGTTTGGTGACCGGAACACTGAAGCTTTCTTT | TRBV5-6 | NA | TRBJ1-1 | NA
CASSEGGHQPQHF | TGTGCCAGTAGCGAGGGGGGACACCAGCCCCAGCATTTT | TRBV19 | NA | TRBJ1-5 | NA
CATSDPSRALGNEQFF | TGTGCCACCAGTGATCCCTCCAGGGCCTTGGGGAATGAGCAGTTCTTC | TRBV24-1 | NA | TRBJ2-1 | NA
CSAMTSGVPYNEQFF | TGCAGCGCCATGACTAGCGGGGTACCCTACAATGAGCAGTTCTTC | TRBV29-1 | TRBD2 | TRBJ2-1 | NA
CASSFRRSETQYF | TGTGCCAGCAGTTTCCGGAGGAGTGAGACCCAGTACTTC | TRBV6-2/TRBV6-3 | NA | TRBJ2-5 | NA
CASSPRDLGYNEQFF | TGTGCCAGCAGCCCGAGGGATCTGGGGTACAATGAGCAGTTCTTC | TRBV11-2 | NA | TRBJ2-1 | NA